This T cell receptor beta chain is drawn from a study of tumor T cells in aggressive B-cell lymphoma. Sequenced by immunoSEQ multiplex PCR; TCRdb stores in-frame clones only, minus some. The sample yields 9,500 to 13,000 clones, 75% to 90% seen once. Between the trimmed V and J ends, which lost 0 bases and 1 base, there was a span of 7 bases. In germline, CDR1 is MNHEY, CDR2 SVGAGI. The CDR3 is 15 amino acids. Sequencing was performed on tumor tissue. V usage is TRBV6-5 and J usage is TRBJ2-1; D is unclear. The clonotype comes from an adult with diffuse large B cell lymphoma. CDR3 amino acids: CASSYSRQSYNEQFF. DNA of the CDR3: TGTGCCAGCAGTTACTCGAGGCAGTCCTACAATGAGCAGTTCTTC.